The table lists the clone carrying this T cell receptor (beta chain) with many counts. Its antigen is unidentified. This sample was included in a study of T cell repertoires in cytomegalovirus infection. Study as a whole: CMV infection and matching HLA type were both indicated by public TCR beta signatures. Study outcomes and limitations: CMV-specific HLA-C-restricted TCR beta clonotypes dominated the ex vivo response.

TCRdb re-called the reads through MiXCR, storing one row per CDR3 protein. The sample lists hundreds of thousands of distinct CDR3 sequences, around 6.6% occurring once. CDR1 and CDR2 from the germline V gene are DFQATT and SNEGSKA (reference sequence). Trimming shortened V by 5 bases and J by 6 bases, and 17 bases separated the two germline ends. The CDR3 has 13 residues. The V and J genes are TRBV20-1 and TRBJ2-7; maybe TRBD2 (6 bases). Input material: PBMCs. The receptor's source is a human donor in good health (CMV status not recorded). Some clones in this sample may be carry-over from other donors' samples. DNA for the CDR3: TGCAGTGCTTCATTACAGTGGAGGGGCGAGCAGTACTTC. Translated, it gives CSASLQWRGEQYF.